The source of this TCR beta chain is a study of T cell responses to AZD1222 COVID-19 vaccine. Study findings and constraints: Following two doses of AZD1222, Spike-specific TCR breadth and depth rose.

Profiled with immunoSEQ multiplex PCR; TCRdb holds only in-frame clones, not every one. This table has 140,000 or so clones, approximately 89% appearing once. The CDR3 is 14 amino acids. V lost 5 bases and J 2 bases, leaving 13 bases between the germline ends. Germline V gene data show CDR1 as MNHEY and CDR2 as SVGEGT. It was second doses at about 4 or about 12 weeks that were pooled. A remark on this clone: Its target is not known.

The chain links TRBV6-2 or TRBV6-3 to TRBJ2-7, with D perhaps TRBD1 or TRBD2 (5 bases each). Specimen: peripheral blood, collected 28 days after the second AZD1222 dose. The sequence derives from an adult who received the AZD1222 COVID-19 vaccine. CDR3 bases: TGTGCCAGCAGTGGGGACGGTGAGGCCTACGAGCAGTACTTC. This sequence encodes CASSGDGEAYEQYF.